This T cell receptor beta chain was identified during a study of CD8 T cells in Susac syndrome. Reverse transcription of roughly 0.5 to 1 ug RNA used random hexamers. Amplification of TCR beta CDR3 across 54 Vbeta and 13 Jbeta was performed with immunoSEQ multiplex PCR. A single record per CDR3 protein comes from TCRdb applying MiXCR to the immunoSEQ multiplex PCR reads. The data contain almost 450,000 distinct CDR3 sequences, approximately 85% of them singletons. This clonotype has just one count. Peripheral blood CD8+ and CD4+ T cells were profiled by TCR beta sequencing. The patients who served as multiple sclerosis controls were treatment-naive and had stable or active relapsing-remitting disease that fulfilled the revised McDonald criteria. This CDR3 comprises 12 residues. Per the germline V gene, CDR1 is LGHNA and CDR2 is YNFKEQ. V lost 4 bases, J lost 12 bases, and 13 bases lay in between.

The TCR sequence derives from a human donor with multiple sclerosis. The gene calls are TRBV4-2 and TRBJ2-1; perhaps TRBD2 as D (6 bases). The sequenced material came from CD8+ T cells from PBMCs. Here the CDR3 DNA reads TGTGCCAGCAGCCTTACGGAGGGTATGCAGTTCTTC. This gives the protein CASSLTEGMQFF.